The clone carrying this T cell receptor beta chain has more than one count but fewer than ten. Its cognate antigen is unknown. The data stem from a study of T cell responses to AZD1222 COVID-19 vaccine. General observations from the study: Regions 160-218 and 743-854 held dominance among vaccine-associated CD4 TCRs, which spanned spike. Baseline seropositivity occurred in only 5 or 6 AZD1222 recipients. Possibly, clonal diversity was underestimated; donors were largely white British and included more females.

Germline CDR1 is WNHNN and CDR2 is SYGVQD (reference sequence). V shed 9 bases and J 9 bases; nucleotides not matched to a gene: 14. The CDR3 totals 14 residues. Using immunoSEQ multiplex PCR, the repertoire was profiled, and TCRdb retains in-frame clones only, with some absent. The sample yields around 110,000 clones, approximately 86% seen once. The sequenced sample was peripheral blood, obtained on day 0 of AZD1222 vaccination. This receptor was taken from an adult in good health. The V call is TRBV10-1, the J call TRBJ1-5; TRBD1 matches at 7 bases. The CDR3 bases are TGCGCCAGAGCGCCGGGACAGTGTCCGGGGCCCCAGCATTTT. Its translation: CARAPGQCPGPQHF.